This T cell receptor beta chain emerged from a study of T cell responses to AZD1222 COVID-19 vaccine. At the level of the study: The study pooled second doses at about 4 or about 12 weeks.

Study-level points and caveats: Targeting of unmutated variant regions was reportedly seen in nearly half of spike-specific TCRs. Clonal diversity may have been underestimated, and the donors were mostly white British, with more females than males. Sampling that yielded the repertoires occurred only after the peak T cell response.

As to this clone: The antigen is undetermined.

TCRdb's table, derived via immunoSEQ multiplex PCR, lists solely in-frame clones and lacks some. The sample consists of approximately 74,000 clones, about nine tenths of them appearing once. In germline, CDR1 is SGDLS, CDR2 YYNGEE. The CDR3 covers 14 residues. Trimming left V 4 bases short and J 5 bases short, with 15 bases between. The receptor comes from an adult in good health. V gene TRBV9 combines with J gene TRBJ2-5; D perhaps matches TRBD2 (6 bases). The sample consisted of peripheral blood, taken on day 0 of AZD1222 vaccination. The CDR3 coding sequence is TGTGCCAGCAGCCACGGGGTCCGGGAGGAGACCCAGTACTTC. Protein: CASSHGVREETQYF.